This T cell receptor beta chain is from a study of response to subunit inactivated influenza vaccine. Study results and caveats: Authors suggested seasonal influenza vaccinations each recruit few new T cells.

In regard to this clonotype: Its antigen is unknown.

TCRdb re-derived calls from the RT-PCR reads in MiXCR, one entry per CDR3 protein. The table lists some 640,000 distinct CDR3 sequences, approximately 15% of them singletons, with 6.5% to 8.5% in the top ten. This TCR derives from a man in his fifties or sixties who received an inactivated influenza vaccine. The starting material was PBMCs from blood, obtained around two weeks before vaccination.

In DNA form, the CDR3 reads TGCGCCAGCAGCAGCACAGTGGACAATGAGCAGTTCTTC. This codes for CASSSTVDNEQFF. The J gene is TRBJ2-1, the V gene TRBV5-1; no reliable D call. The germline V and J ends were trimmed by 4 bases and 5 bases, with 10 bases remaining between them. The CDR3 is made up of 13 amino acids. Germline-derived CDR1 and CDR2 are SGHRS and YFSETQ.